Presented here are 13 T cell receptor beta chains from one specimen sequenced in a study of blood T cells in healthy people across ages. A J-beta primer mix and a sample-barcoded 5' primer were used in a second PCR of about 6 to 12 cycles. From the 5' RACE reads, TCRdb called clonotypes with MiXCR, one entry per CDR3 protein. The repertoire holds some 860,000 distinct CDR3 sequences, with approximately 60% as singletons. Sequenced: blood. The origin of the receptors is a man in his forties in good health.

This clonotype has only a few counts. The CDR3 nucleotides read TGTGCCAGCAGCCGTGGGAGGTTTGGGGAGACCCAGTACTTC. Protein sequence: CASSRGRFGETQYF. The genes are TRBV14 and TRBJ2-5, with D possibly TRBD2 on 6 matching bases. Germline V lookup: CDR1 SGHDN, CDR2 FVKESK. V was shortened by 4 bases and J by 5 bases, with 14 bases between the two germline ends. The CDR3 runs to 14 residues. Full variable domain (missing parts from reference TRBV14 and TRBJ2-5): EAGVTQFPSHSVIEKGQTVTLRCDPISGHDNLYWYRRVMGKEIKFLLHFVKESKQDESGMPNNRFLAERTGGTYSTLKVQPAELEDSGVYFCASSRGRFGETQYFGPGTRLLVL.

This clonotype was detected only a few times. The chain combines TRBV5-1 with TRBJ2-5, with D unclear. Germline V gene data show CDR1 as SGHRS and CDR2 as YFSETQ. The CDR3 covers 14 residues. Trimming shortened V by 0 bases and J by 2 bases, and 8 bases separated the two germline ends. The CDR3 sequence: CASSLDRFQETQYF. The CDR3, as DNA: TGCGCCAGCAGCTTGGACCGGTTTCAAGAGACCCAGTACTTC.

V gene TRBV25-1 combines with J gene TRBJ1-1; D call uncertain. Germline V gene sequence: CDR1 MGHDK, CDR2 SYGVNS. The CDR3 extends over 14 amino acids. Trimming took 10 bases from V and 1 from J, leaving 16 bases between them. The DNA of the CDR3 is TGTGCCACCACACAAGGAGACTCGAACACTGAAGCTTTCTTT. Protein sequence: CATTQGDSNTEAFF. The full variable domain, with the rest looked up from reference TRBV25-1 and TRBJ1-1, is EADIYQTPRYLVIGTGKKITLECSQTMGHDKMYWYQQDPGMELHLIHYSYGVNSTEKGDLSSESTVSRIRTEHFPLTLESARPSHTSQYLCATTQGDSNTEAFFGQGTRLTVV.

The chain links TRBV29-1 to TRBJ2-5; D is possibly TRBD1 (6 bases). The J call may be wrong; the DNA end is better matched by TRBJ2-7. This CDR3 is built from 14 residues. CDR1 is SQVTM and CDR2 is ANQGSEA in the germline V gene. The CDR3 DNA reads as TGCAGCGTTGAGGTCGGGTCAGGGGCGTACGAGCAGTACTTC. Residues: CSVEVGSGAYEQYF.

This chain links TRBV6-5 with TRBJ1-1; the D is unclear. CDR3 size: 15 residues. Trimming took 2 bases from V and 5 from J, leaving 15 bases between them. Germline V lookup: CDR1 MNHEY, CDR2 SVGAGI. The chain's CDR3 is CASSYQLTTSTEAFF. DNA for the CDR3: TGTGCCAGCAGTTACCAATTAACGACTTCAACTGAAGCTTTCTTT.

The rearrangement joins TRBV5-1 to TRBJ2-3, with a weak D call TRBD2 (5 bases). Germline V gene lookup returns CDR1 SGHRS and CDR2 YFSETQ. V lost 5 bases to trimming and J lost 1 base, with 11 bases between them. The CDR3 is made up of 14 amino acids. This CDR3 reads CASRVGRGTDTQYF. CDR3 DNA sequence: TGCGCCAGCAGAGTAGGGCGGGGCACAGATACGCAGTATTTT.

The gene calls are TRBV14 and TRBJ2-7; D perhaps matches TRBD2 (6 bases). Germline V gene data show CDR1 as SGHDN and CDR2 as FVKESK. V was trimmed by 4 bases and J by 4 bases, leaving 14 bases between them. The CDR3 is 14 residues long. In DNA form, the CDR3 reads TGTGCCAGCAGCCCTCACCCGACTAGATACGAGCAGTACTTC. It encodes CASSPHPTRYEQYF.

This clonotype has more than one count but fewer than ten. The V call is TRBV27, the J call TRBJ1-1, with D uncertain. Between the trimmed V and J ends, which lost 5 bases and 1 base, there was a span of 5 bases. CDR3 length equals 12 residues. Germline V gives CDR1 MNHEY, CDR2 SMNVEV (reference sequence). CDR3 coding DNA: TGTGCCAGCAGTGGTCAGAACACTGAAGCTTTCTTT. Translating it yields CASSGQNTEAFF.

The rearrangement joins TRBV27 to TRBJ1-5; D call uncertain. This CDR3 is built from 14 residues. In germline, CDR1 is MNHEY, CDR2 SMNVEV (reference sequence). Trimming removed 5 bases from V and 5 bases from J, with 13 bases in between. DNA for the CDR3: TGTGCCAGCAGTACCCCAGGAGGAGATCAGCCCCAGCATTTT. It translates to CASSTPGGDQPQHF.

This clonotype appeared once. This rearrangement joins TRBV27 to TRBJ2-1; TRBD2 is a possible D gene (6 bases). V was trimmed by 0 bases and J by 1 base, leaving 28 bases between them. The germline gives CDR1 MNHEY, CDR2 SMNVEV (reference sequence). The CDR3 contains 22 residues. This CDR3 reads CASSLSHPARRGGLLSYNEQFF. DNA for the CDR3: TGTGCCAGCAGTTTATCCCACCCAGCTCGCCGGGGAGGCCTCCTATCCTACAATGAGCAGTTCTTC.

This clonotype was detected only a few times. The chain recombines TRBV13 with TRBJ2-7; D is perhaps TRBD2 (5 bases). This CDR3 has 15 amino acids. Between the trimmed V and J ends, which lost 5 bases and 4 bases, there was a span of 18 bases. Germline values: CDR1 PRHDT, CDR2 FYEKMQ (reference sequence). CDR3: CASSHWGVGSYEQYF. The CDR3 bases are TGTGCCAGCAGCCATTGGGGAGTAGGTTCTTACGAGCAGTACTTC.

This clonotype was seen only a few times. The chain carries TRBV7-2 and TRBJ2-7; the match to TRBD2 covers 7 bases. This CDR3 spans 14 amino acids. Germline CDR1 and CDR2: SGHTA and FQGNSA. Losses at the gene ends were 5 bases for V and 0 bases for J; bases not matched to a gene: 4. The CDR3 loop reads CASSPLAVSYEQYF. DNA of the CDR3: TGTGCCAGCAGCCCTCTAGCGGTCTCCTACGAGCAGTACTTC.

The rearrangement uses TRBV20-1 and TRBJ1-2, with 9 bases matching TRBD1. Germline trimming cut 5 bases from V and 8 bases from J; bases unmatched to any gene: 15. The germline V gene has CDR1 DFQATT and CDR2 SNEGSKA (reference sequence). The CDR3 spans 15 residues. The CDR3 spells CSAARDRAPTRGYTF. CDR3 nucleotides: TGCAGTGCTGCCCGGGACAGGGCTCCGACCCGCGGCTACACCTTC.